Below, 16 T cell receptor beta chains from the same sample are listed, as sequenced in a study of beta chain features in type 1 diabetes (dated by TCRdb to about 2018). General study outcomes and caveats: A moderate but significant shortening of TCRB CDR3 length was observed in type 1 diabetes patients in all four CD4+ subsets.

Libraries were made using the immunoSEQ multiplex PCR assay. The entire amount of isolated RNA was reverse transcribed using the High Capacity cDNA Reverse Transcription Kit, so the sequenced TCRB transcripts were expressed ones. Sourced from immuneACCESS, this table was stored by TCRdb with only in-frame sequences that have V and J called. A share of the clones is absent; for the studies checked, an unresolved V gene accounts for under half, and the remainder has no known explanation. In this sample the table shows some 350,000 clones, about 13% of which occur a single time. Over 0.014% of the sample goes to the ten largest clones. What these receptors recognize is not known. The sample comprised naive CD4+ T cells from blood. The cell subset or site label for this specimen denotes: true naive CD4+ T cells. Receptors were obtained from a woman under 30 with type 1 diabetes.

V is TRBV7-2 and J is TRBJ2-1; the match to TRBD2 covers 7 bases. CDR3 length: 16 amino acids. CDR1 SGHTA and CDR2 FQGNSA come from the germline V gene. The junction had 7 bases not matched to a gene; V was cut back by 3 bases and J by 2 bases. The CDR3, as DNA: TGTGCCAGCAGCTTTACCCGGACTAGACCCTACAATGAGCAGTTCTTC. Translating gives CASSFTRTRPYNEQFF.

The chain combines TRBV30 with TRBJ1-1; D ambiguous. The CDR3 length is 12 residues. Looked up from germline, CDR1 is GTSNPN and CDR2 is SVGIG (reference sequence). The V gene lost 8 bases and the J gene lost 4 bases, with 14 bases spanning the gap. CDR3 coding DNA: TGTGCCCGCGGCGCCAGAGGCACTGAAGCTTTCTTT. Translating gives CARGARGTEAFF.

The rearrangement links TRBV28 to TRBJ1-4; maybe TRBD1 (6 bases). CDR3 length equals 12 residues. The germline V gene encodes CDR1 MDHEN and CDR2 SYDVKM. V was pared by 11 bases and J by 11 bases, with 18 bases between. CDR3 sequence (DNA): TGTGCCCACGGGCCCTCCCAGGGGAAACTGTTTTTT. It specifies CAHGPSQGKLFF.

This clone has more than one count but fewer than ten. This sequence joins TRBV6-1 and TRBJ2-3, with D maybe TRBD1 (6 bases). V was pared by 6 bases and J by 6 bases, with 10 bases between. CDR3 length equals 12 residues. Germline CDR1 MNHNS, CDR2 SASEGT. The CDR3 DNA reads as TGTGCCAGCAGGAATCAGGGGGATACGCAGTATTTT. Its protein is CASRNQGDTQYF.

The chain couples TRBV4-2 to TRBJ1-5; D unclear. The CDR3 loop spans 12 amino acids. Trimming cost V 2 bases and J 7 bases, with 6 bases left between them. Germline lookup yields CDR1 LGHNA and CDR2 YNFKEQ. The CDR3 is CASSQIGQPQHF. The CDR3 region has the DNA TGTGCCAGCAGCCAAATTGGCCAGCCCCAGCATTTT.

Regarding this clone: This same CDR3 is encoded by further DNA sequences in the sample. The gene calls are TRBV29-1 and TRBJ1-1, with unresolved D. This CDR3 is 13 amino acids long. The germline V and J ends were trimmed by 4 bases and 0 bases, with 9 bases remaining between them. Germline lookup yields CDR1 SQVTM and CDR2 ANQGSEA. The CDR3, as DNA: TGCAGCGTTGGAGGCCGGCTGAACACTGAAGCTTTCTTT. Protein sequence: CSVGGRLNTEAFF.

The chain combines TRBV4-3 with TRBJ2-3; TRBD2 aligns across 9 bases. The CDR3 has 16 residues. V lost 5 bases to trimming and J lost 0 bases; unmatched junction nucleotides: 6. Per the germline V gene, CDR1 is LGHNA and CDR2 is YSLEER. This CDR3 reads CASSSSGTSSTDTQYF. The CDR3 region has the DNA TGCGCCAGCAGCTCTAGCGGGACCTCTAGCACAGATACGCAGTATTTT.

DNA for the CDR3: TGTGCCAGCAGCCGCCGGGACTCCCTTTTTGGCTACACCTTC. Its protein is CASSRRDSLFGYTF. This chain uses TRBV7-9 with TRBJ1-2; D perhaps matches TRBD1 (5 bases). V shed 5 bases and J shed 7 bases, with 17 bases lying between them. Germline assignment: CDR1 SEHNR and CDR2 FQNEAQ (reference sequence). This CDR3 contains 14 residues.

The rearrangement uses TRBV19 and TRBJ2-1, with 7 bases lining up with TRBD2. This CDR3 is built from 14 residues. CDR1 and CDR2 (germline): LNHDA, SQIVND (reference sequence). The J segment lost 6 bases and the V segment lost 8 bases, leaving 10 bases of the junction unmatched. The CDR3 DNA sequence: TGTGCCAGTTCCAGGGAGGGCTTTGGCAATGAGCAGTTCTTC. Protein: CASSREGFGNEQFF. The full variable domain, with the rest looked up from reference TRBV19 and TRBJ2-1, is DGGITQSPKYLFRKEGQNVTLSCEQNLNHDAMYWYRQDPGQGLRLIYYSQIVNDFQKGDIAEGYSVSREKKESFPLTVTSAQKNPTAFYLCASSREGFGNEQFFGPGTRLTVL.

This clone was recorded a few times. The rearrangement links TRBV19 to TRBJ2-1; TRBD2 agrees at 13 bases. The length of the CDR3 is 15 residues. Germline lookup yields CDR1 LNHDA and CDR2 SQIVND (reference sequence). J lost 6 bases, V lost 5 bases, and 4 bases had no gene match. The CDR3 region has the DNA TGTGCCAGTAGTTCCCGGACTAGCGGGAGCAATGAGCAGTTCTTC. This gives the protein CASSSRTSGSNEQFF.

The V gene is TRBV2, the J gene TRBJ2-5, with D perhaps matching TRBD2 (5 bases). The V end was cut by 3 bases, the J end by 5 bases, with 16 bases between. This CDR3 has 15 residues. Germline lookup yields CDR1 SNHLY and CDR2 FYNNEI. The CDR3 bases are TGTGCCAGCAGTGATAGGTCTAGCAGGCTGGAGACCCAGTACTTC. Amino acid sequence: CASSDRSSRLETQYF.

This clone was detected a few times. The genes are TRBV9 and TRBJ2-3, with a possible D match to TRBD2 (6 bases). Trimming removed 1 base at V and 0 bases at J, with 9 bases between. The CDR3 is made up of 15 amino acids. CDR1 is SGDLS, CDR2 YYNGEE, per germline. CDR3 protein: CASSVIGGSTDTQYF. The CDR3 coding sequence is TGTGCCAGCAGCGTAATCGGGGGAAGCACAGATACGCAGTATTTT. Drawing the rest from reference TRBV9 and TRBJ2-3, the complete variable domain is DSGVTQTPKHLITATGQRVTLRCSPRSGDLSVYWYQQSLDQGLQFLIQYYNGEERAKGNILERFSAQQFPDLHSELNLSSLELGDSALYFCASSVIGGSTDTQYFGPGTRLTVL.

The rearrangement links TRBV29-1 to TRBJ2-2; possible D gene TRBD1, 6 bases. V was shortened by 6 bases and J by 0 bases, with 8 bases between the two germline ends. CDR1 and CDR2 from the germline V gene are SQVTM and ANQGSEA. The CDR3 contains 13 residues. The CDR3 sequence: CSVGDTNTGELFF. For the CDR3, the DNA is TGCAGCGTCGGGGACACGAACACCGGGGAGCTGTTTTTT.

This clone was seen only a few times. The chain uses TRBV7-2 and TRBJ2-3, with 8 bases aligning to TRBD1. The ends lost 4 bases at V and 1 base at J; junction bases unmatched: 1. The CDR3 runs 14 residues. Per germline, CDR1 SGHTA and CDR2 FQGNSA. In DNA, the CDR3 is TGTGCCAGCAGCTCGGACAGGGGCACAGATACGCAGTATTTT. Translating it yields CASSSDRGTDTQYF.

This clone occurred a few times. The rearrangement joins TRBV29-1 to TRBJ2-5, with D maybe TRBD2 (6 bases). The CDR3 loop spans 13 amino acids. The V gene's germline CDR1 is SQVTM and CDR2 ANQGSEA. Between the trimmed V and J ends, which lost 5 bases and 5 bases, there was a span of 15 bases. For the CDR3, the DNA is TGCAGCGTTCGGGGACTGTACGGGGAGACCCAGTACTTC. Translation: CSVRGLYGETQYF.

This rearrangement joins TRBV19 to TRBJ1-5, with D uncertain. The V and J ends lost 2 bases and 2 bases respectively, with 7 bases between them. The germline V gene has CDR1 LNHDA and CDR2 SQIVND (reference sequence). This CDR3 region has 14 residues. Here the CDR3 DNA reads TGTGCCAGTAGTATAAGAGAGGGCAATCAGCCCCAGCATTTT. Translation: CASSIREGNQPQHF.